The rows below give T cell receptor beta chains drawn from one sample of a study of T cells in Graves' hyperthyroidism and ophthalmopathy. Via MiXCR, TCRdb re-called the multiplex PCR reads, giving one row per CDR3 protein. The table shows around 800,000 distinct CDR3 sequences, with 38% occurring only once. The specimen sequenced was blood. All receptors derive from a man between 18 and 35 years old with Graves' hyperthyroidism. The CDR3 runs from the conserved cysteine through the conserved F or W. Each record gives: clone size, D gene, V gene, J gene, CDR3 DNA, CDR3 protein. A D gene is named only where the DNA matches it firmly. Expanded clones get a size class; other rows say once, few or many, or leave the size out.

abundance: -; d_gene: -; v_gene: TRBV7-9; j_gene: TRBJ2-2; CDR3nt: TGTGCCAGCAGCCGATTCGAGAAGACCGGGGAGCTGTTTTTT; CDR3aa: CASSRFEKTGELFF
abundance: few; d_gene: -; v_gene: TRBV11-2; j_gene: TRBJ2-1; CDR3nt: TGTGCCAGCAGCTTGGACAATGAGCAGTTCTTC; CDR3aa: CASSLDNEQFF
abundance: -; d_gene: TRBD2; v_gene: TRBV5-6; j_gene: TRBJ2-5; CDR3nt: TGTGCCAGCAGCCTACTAGCGAGCAGCAAGAGGACCCAGTACTTC; CDR3aa: CASSLLASSKRTQYF
abundance: many; d_gene: -; v_gene: TRBV20-1; j_gene: TRBJ2-7; CDR3nt: TGCAGTGCTACTTTGGGTTTGTCCGAGCAGTACTTC; CDR3aa: CSATLGLSEQYF
abundance: -; d_gene: TRBD1; v_gene: TRBV9; j_gene: TRBJ2-5; CDR3nt: TGTGCCAGCAGCGTACCGTCCCGGGACAGCCACCAAGAGACCCAGTACTTC; CDR3aa: CASSVPSRDSHQETQYF
abundance: -; d_gene: -; v_gene: TRBV6-1; j_gene: TRBJ1-1; CDR3nt: TGTGCCAGCAGTGGGGAGTATGGCACTGAAGCTTTCTTT; CDR3aa: CASSGEYGTEAFF
abundance: -; d_gene: TRBD1; v_gene: TRBV19; j_gene: TRBJ1-5; CDR3nt: TGTGCCAGTCGGGAAGAGGGGACAGGGGTAAGGGGCCAGCCCCAGCATTTT; CDR3aa: CASREEGTGVRGQPQHF
abundance: -; d_gene: TRBD2; v_gene: TRBV6-2/TRBV6-3; j_gene: TRBJ2-7; CDR3nt: TGTGCCAGCAGTTACTGGTCTAGCGGTACCTACGAGCAGTACTTC; CDR3aa: CASSYWSSGTYEQYF
abundance: -; d_gene: TRBD1; v_gene: TRBV6-5; j_gene: TRBJ1-5; CDR3nt: TGTGCCAGCAGTGAATACAGGGGAGATCAGCCCCAGCATTTT; CDR3aa: CASSEYRGDQPQHF
abundance: -; d_gene: -; v_gene: TRBV5-6; j_gene: TRBJ2-2; CDR3nt: TGTGCCAGCAGCTTGCCCCCCGGGGGCACCGGGGAGCTGTTTTTT; CDR3aa: CASSLPPGGTGELFF
abundance: -; d_gene: TRBD1; v_gene: TRBV25-1; j_gene: TRBJ1-2; CDR3nt: TGTGCCAGCCCATGCAGGGAATGGGACAGCGTTCGTGGCTACACCTTC; CDR3aa: CASPCREWDSVRGYTF